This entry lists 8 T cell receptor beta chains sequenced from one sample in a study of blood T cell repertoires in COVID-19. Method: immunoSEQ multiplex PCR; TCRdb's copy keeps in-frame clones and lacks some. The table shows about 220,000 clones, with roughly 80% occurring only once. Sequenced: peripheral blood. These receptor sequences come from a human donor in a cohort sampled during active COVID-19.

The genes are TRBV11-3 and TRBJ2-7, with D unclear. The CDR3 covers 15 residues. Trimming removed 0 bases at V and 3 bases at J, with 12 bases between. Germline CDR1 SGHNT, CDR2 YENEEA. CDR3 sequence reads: CASSLDQSRYYEQYF. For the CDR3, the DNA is TGTGCCAGCAGCTTAGATCAGTCCAGGTACTACGAGCAGTACTTC.

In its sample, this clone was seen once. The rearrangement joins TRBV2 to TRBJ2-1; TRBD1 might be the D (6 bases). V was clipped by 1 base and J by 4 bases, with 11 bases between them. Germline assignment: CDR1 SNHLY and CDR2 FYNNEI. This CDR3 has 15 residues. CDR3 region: CASSEEGGAYNEQFF. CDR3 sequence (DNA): TGTGCCAGCAGTGAAGAAGGGGGAGCGTACAATGAGCAGTTCTTC.

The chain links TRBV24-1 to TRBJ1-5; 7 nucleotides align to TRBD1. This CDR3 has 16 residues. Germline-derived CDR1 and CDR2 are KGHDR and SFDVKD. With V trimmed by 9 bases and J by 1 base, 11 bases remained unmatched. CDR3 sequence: CATASSGTASNQPQHF. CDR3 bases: TGTGCCACCGCCTCCTCCGGGACAGCAAGCAATCAGCCCCAGCATTTT.

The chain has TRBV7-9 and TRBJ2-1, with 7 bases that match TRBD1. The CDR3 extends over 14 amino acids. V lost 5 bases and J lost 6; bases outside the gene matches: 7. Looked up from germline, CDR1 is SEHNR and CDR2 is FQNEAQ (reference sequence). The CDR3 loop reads CASSRATGSNEQFF. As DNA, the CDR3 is TGTGCCAGCAGCCGCGCGACAGGGAGCAATGAGCAGTTCTTC.

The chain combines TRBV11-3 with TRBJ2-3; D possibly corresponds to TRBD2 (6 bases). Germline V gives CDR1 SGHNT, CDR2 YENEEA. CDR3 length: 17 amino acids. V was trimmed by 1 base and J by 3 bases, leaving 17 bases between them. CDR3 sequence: CASSLGPLARGTDTQYF. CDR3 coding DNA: TGTGCCAGCAGCTTAGGACCCCTAGCCCGGGGGACAGATACGCAGTATTTT.

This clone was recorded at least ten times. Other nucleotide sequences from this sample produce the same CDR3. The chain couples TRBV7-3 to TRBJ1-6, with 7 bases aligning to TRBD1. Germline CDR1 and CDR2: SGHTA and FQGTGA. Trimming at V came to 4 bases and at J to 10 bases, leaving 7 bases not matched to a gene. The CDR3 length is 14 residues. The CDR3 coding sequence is TGTGCCAGCAGCTCTACAGGGGTCGGGTCACCCCTCCACTTT. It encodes CASSSTGVGSPLHF.

CDR3 coding DNA: TGTGCCAGCAACAGCTACAATGAGCAGTTCTTC. Translated: CASNSYNEQFF. The chain combines TRBV27 with TRBJ2-1; D ambiguous. Trimming shortened V by 7 bases and J by 3 bases, and 4 bases separated the two germline ends. The CDR3 runs to 11 residues. Germline values: CDR1 MNHEY, CDR2 SMNVEV (reference sequence).

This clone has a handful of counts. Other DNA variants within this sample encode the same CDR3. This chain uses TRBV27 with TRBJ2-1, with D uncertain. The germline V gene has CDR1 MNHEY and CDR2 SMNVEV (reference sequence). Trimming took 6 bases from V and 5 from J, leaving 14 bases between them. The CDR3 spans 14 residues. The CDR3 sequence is CASSIDSPHNEQFF. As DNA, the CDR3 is TGTGCCAGCAGCATTGATAGCCCCCACAATGAGCAGTTCTTC.